This TCR beta chain was identified in a study of blood T cell repertoires in COVID-19. Study background: T cells, B-cell-depleted T cells, or PBMCs supplied cDNA or gDNA.

Original methodology: Amplification with reference gene primers provided the estimates of nucleated cell counts. Sequenced by immunoSEQ multiplex PCR; TCRdb stores in-frame clones only, minus some. The V and J calls and clone size are taken from that table; D and trimming were inferred from the DNA. The sample holds about 210,000 clones, 85% seen once. Recruits, aged about 18 to 100 years, lived in 24 US areas. Two negative PCRs, clearance, or symptom resolution had been documented for recovered Cohort 3 donors. The V and J ends lost 5 bases and 7 bases, in that order; junction bases with no gene match: 16. Germline-derived CDR1 and CDR2 are SGHAT and FQNNGV. This CDR3 is 17 amino acids long.

V gene TRBV11-2 combines with J gene TRBJ2-1; TRBD2 agrees at 8 bases. Input material: PBMCs or T cells enriched from blood (not recorded which). This TCR was sampled from a man aged 35 to 55 who had recovered from COVID-19. The CDR3, as DNA: TGTGCCAGCAGCCTCTCGGGGATGTCGAGCGGGAGAAATGAGCAGTTCTTC. Its protein product is CASSLSGMSSGRNEQFF.